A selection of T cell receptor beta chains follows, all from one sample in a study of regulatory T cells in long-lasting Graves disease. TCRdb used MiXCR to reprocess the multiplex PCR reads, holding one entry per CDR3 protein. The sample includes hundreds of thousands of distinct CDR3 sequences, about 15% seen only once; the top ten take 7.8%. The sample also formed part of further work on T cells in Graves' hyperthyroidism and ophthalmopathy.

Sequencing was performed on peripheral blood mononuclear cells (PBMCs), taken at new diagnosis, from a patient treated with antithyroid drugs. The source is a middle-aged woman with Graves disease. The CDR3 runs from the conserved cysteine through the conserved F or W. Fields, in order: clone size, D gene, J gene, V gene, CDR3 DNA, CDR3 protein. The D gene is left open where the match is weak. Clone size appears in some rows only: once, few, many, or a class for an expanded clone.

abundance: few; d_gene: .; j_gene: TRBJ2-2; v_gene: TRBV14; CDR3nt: TGTGCCAGCAGCCAAGATTTGAGGCGTGACGGGGAGCTGTTTTTT; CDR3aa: CASSQDLRRDGELFF
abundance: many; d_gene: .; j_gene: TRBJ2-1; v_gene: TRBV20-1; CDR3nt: TGCAGTGCTAGTCCTACTAGAAACAATGAGCAGTTCTTC; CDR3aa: CSASPTRNNEQFF
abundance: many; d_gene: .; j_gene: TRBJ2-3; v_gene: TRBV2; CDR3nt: TGTGCCAGCAGTGAAGCGCCCAGTAGCACAGATACGCAGTATTTT; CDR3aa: CASSEAPSSTDTQYF
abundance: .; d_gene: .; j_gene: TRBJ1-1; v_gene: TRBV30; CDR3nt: TGTGCCGGGACGTCAGGGAGGTTAGCTGAAGCTTTCTTT; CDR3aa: CAGTSGRLAEAFF
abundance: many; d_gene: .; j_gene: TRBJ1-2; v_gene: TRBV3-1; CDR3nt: TGTGCCAGCAGACCTGGGACATTCATTACTATTGGCTACACCTTC; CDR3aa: CASRPGTFITIGYTF
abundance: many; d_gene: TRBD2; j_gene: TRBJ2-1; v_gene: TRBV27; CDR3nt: TGTGCCAGCAGCCAGACCGCTAGCGGGATTTACAATGAGCAGTTCTTC; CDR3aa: CASSQTASGIYNEQFF
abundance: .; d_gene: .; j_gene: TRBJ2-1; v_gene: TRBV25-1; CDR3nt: TGTGCCAGCAGGAAGGCCTTGAGACGGTTCTTC; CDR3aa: CASRKALRRFF
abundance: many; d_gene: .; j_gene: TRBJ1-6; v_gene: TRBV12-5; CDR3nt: TGTGCTAGTGGTTTGGCAAGGATGGGAACCTCCTATAATTCACCCCTCCACTTT; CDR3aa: CASGLARMGTSYNSPLHF
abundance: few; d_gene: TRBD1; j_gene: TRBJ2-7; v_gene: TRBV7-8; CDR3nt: TGTGCCAGCAAACCGGGACAGGTGTCCTACGAGCAGTACTTC; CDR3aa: CASKPGQVSYEQYF
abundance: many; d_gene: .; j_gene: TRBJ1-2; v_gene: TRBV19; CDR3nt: TGTGCCAGTAATGGGGATTCTAACTATGGCTACACCTTC; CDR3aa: CASNGDSNYGYTF
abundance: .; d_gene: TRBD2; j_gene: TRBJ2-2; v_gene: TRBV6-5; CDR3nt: TGTGCCAGCAGTTACTCGGGACTAAGAACCGGGGAGCTGTTTTTT; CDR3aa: CASSYSGLRTGELFF
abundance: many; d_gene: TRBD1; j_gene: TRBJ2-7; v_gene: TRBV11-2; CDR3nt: TGTGCCAGCAGCTTTGACAGGGGGACCTACGAGCAGTACTTC; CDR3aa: CASSFDRGTYEQYF
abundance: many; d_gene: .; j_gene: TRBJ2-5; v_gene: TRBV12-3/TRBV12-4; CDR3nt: TGTGCCAGCAGTTTGGCCCCTGGAGGGGAGTACTTC; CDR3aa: CASSLAPGGEYF
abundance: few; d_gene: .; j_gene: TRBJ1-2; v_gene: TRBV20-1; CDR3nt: TGCAGTGCTAGTGCGAGTTCTTCTGGGGGCTACACCTTC; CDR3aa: CSASASSSGGYTF
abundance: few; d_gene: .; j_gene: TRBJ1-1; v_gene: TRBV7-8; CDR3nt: TGTGCCAGCAGCTTAGCGCATCCGTACACTGAAGCTTTCTTT; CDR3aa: CASSLAHPYTEAFF
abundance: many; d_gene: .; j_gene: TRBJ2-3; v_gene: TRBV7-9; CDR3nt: TGTGCCAGCAGCTTAAGGGGGGCTGGCGGAAACACAGATACGCAGTATTTT; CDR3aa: CASSLRGAGGNTDTQYF
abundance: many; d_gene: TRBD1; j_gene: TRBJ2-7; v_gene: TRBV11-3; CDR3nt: TGTGCCAGCAGCTCCGCATTAAACCCGGGACAGGGCGCCTACGAGCAGTACTTC; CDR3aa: CASSSALNPGQGAYEQYF
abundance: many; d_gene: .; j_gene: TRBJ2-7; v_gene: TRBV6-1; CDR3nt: TGTGCCAGCAGTGTCGGGACGGTTTCCTACGAGCAGTACTTC; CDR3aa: CASSVGTVSYEQYF
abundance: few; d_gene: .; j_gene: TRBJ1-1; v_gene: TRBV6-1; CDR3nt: TGTGCCAGCAGTCAGAACAGGCTTGAAGCTTTCTTT; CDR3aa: CASSQNRLEAFF
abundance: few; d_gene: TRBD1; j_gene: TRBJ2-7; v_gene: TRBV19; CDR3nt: TGTGCCAGTAGTATCGGGGACAGCTACGAGCAGTACTTC; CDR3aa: CASSIGDSYEQYF
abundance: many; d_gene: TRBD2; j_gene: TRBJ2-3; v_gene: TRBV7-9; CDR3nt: TGTGCCAGCAGCTTACTAGCGGGAGTGACAGATACGCAGTATTTT; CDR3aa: CASSLLAGVTDTQYF
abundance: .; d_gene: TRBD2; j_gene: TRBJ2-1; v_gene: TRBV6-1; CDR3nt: TGTGCCAGCAGTCATCTAGCGGGAGCTATTGATGAGCAGTTCTTC; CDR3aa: CASSHLAGAIDEQFF
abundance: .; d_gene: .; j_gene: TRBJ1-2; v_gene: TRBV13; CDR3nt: TGTGCCAGCAGCCGCCGGGGGGGGGGCGATGGCTACACCTTC; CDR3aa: CASSRRGGGDGYTF
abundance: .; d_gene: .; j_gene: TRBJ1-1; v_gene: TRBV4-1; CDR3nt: TGCGCCAGCAGCCAAGATCGTTTAGCTTTCTTT; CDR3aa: CASSQDRLAFF
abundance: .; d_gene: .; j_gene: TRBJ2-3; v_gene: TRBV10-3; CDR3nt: TGTGCCATCAGTGAGAGGGGAAACACAGATATGCAGTATTTT; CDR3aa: CAISERGNTDMQYF
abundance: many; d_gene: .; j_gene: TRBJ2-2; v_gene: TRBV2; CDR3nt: TGTGCCAGCACTATACTAACTAGCAGGGGGGAGCTGTTTTTT; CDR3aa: CASTILTSRGELFF
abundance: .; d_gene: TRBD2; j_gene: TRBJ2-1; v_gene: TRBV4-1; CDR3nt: TGCGCCAGCAGCCAAGTGACGGGAGGGTTAGTCAATGAGCAGTTCTTC; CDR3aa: CASSQVTGGLVNEQFF
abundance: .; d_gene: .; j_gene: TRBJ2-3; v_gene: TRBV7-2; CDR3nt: TGTGCCAGCAGCTTCAAGTGGACTAGCACAGATACGCAGTATTTT; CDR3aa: CASSFKWTSTDTQYF
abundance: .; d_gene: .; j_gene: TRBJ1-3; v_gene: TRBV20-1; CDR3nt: TGCAGTGCCAGTAGGTTCTCTGGAAACACCATATATTTT; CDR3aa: CSASRFSGNTIYF
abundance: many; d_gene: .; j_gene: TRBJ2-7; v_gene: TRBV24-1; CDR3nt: TGTGCCACCAGAAGCAGGGGTGGTGGAGAGCAGTACTTC; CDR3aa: CATRSRGGGEQYF
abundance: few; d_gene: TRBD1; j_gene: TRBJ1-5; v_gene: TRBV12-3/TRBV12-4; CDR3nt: TGTGCCAGCAGCCAACAGGGGGCCAACAATCAGCCCCAGCATTTT; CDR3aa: CASSQQGANNQPQHF
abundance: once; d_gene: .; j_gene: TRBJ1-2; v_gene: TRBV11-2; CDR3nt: TGTGCCAGCAGCTCAAGGACAGCTCCTAACTATGGCTACACCTTC; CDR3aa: CASSSRTAPNYGYTF